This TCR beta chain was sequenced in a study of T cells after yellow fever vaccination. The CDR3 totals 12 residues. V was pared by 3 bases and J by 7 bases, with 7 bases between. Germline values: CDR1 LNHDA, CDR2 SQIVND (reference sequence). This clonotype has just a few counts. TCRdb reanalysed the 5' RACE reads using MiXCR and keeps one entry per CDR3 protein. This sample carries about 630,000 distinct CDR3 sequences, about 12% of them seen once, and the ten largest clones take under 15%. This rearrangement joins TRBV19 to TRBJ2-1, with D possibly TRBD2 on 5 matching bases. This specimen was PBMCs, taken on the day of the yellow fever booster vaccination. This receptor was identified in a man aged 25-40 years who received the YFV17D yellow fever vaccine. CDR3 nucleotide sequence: TGTGCCAGTAGTATTAGCGTAAATGAGCAGTTCTTC. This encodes CASSISVNEQFF.